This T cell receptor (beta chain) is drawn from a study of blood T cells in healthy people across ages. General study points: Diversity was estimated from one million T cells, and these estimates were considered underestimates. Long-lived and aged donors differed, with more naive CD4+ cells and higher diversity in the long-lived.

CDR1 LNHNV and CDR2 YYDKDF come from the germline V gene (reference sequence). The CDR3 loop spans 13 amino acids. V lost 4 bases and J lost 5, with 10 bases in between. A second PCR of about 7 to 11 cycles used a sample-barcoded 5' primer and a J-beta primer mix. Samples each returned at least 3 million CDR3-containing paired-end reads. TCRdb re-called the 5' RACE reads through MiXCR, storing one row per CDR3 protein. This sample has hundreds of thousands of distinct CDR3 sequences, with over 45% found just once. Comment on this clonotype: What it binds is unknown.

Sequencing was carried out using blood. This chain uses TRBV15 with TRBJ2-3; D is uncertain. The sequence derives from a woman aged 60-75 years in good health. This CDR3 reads CATSIQVRDTQYF. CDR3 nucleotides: TGTGCCACCAGCATTCAGGTCAGAGATACGCAGTATTTT.